This is a list of T cell receptor beta chains from one sample in a study of molecular identifiers for immune sequencing clone quantification. TCRdb redid the calling of the PCR reads with MiXCR, one entry per CDR3 protein. The table has about 510,000 distinct CDR3 sequences, around 23% seen once. Specimen: naive CD8+ T cells from blood, with Jurkat cell RNA spiked in. Receptors were obtained from a human donor in good health. Some libraries in this study had Jurkat cell RNA spiked in. Both conserved end residues are part of each CDR3. D genes are given only for firm matches. The size field is filled for only some rows; it gives once, few, many or a size class.

D gene	V gene	J gene	clone size	CDR3 protein	CDR3 DNA
TRBD1	TRBV7-6	TRBJ1-1	NA	CASSLAGQGAMSTEAFF	TGTGCCAGCAGCTTAGCCGGCCAGGGGGCAATGAGCACTGAAGCTTTCTTT
NA	TRBV6-5	TRBJ2-1	few	CASSVGRSSYNEQFF	TGTGCCAGCAGCGTGGGACGGAGCTCCTACAATGAGCAGTTCTTC
TRBD1	TRBV2	TRBJ2-7	many	CASSYQGANEQYF	TGTGCCAGCAGCTACCAGGGGGCGAACGAGCAGTACTTC
TRBD2	TRBV28	TRBJ2-7	NA	CACSLRELAPGSYEQYF	TGTGCCTGCAGTTTACGCGAACTAGCGCCAGGATCCTACGAGCAGTACTTC
NA	TRBV20-1	TRBJ2-7	NA	CSARAPGPYEQYF	TGCAGTGCTAGGGCGCCGGGACCTTACGAGCAGTACTTC
NA	TRBV7-2	TRBJ1-2	NA	CASSLVGGGGDYGYTF	TGTGCCAGCAGCTTAGTCGGCGGGGGGGGTGACTATGGCTACACCTTC
TRBD2	TRBV7-8	TRBJ2-5	NA	CASSGGTSGAPLQEPQYF	TGTGCCAGCAGCGGCGGGACTAGCGGGGCCCCTTTACAAGAGCCCCAGTACTTC
TRBD1	TRBV4-3	TRBJ2-6	NA	CASSPDGQGQHSGANVLTF	TGCGCCAGCAGCCCGGACGGACAGGGACAACACTCTGGGGCCAACGTCCTGACTTTC
NA	TRBV6-5	TRBJ2-7	few	CASNPAASGFFEQYF	TGTGCCAGCAACCCCGCGGCTTCGGGGTTTTTTGAGCAGTACTTC
NA	TRBV19	TRBJ2-3	few	CASSWGRSTDTQYF	TGTGCCAGTAGTTGGGGGAGGAGCACAGATACGCAGTATTTT